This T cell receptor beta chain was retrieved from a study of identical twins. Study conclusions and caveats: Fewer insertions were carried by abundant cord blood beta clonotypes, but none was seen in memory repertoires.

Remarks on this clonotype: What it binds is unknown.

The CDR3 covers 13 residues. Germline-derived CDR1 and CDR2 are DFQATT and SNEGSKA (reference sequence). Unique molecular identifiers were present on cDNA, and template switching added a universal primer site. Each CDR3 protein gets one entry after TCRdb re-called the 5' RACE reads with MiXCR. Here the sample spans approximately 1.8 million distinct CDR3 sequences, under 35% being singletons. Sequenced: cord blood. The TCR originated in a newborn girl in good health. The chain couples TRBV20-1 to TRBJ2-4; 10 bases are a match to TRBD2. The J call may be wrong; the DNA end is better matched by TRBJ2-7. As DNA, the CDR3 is TGCAGTGTCCAGCGGGGGGGTCTCGACGAGCAGTACTTC. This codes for CSVQRGGLDEQYF.